The 21 T cell receptor beta chains reported below all come from one sample, sequenced in a study of cytomegalovirus exposure and HLA in healthy donors. TCRdb's table, derived via immunoSEQ multiplex PCR, lists solely in-frame clones and lacks some. The sample records tens of thousands of clones, approximately 88% being singletons. Sample: PBMCs. The receptors here all came from a woman aged 18 to 35 in good health and CMV-seropositive.

This chain links TRBV5-4 with TRBJ1-2, with a possible D match to TRBD1 (5 bases). V lost 0 bases and J 5 bases, leaving 11 bases between the germline ends. The CDR3 is 14 residues long. Germline assignment: CDR1 SGHNT and CDR2 YYREEE (reference sequence). In nucleotides, the CDR3 is TGTGCCAGCAGCTTGGATCCTACAGGTTATGGCTACACCTTC. It yields the protein CASSLDPTGYGYTF. The full variable domain, with the rest looked up from reference TRBV5-4 and TRBJ1-2, is ETGVTQSPTHLIKTRGQQVTLRCSSQSGHNTVSWYQQALGQGPQFIFQYYREEENGRGNFPPRFSGLQFPNYSSELNVNALELDDSALYLCASSLDPTGYGYTFGSGTRLTVV.

The chain has TRBV6-1 and TRBJ2-5; 11 bases match TRBD1. CDR1 is MNHNS and CDR2 is SASEGT in the germline V gene. V lost 5 bases to trimming and J lost 4 bases; unmatched junction nucleotides: 3. The CDR3 is 14 residues long. The CDR3 bases are TGTGCCAGCAGTCGGACAGGGGGCTTAGAGACCCAGTACTTC. Translating it yields CASSRTGGLETQYF.

V and J are TRBV27 and TRBJ1-4; the match to TRBD1 covers 7 bases. Trimming cost V 6 bases and J 5 bases; bases outside gene matches: 6. CDR1 MNHEY and CDR2 SMNVEV come from the germline V gene (reference sequence). This CDR3 contains 14 residues. The CDR3 sequence: CASRRGRENEKLFF. The CDR3 coding sequence is TGTGCCAGCAGGAGGGGGCGAGAAAATGAAAAACTGTTTTTT.

The CDR3 reads CASSERRDSTYEQYF. The CDR3 DNA is TGTGCCAGCAGTGAGAGGCGGGACAGTACCTACGAGCAGTACTTC. This chain links TRBV6-1 with TRBJ2-7; maybe TRBD1 (7 bases). Germline V gene lookup returns CDR1 MNHNS and CDR2 SASEGT. CDR3 length equals 15 residues. Trimming cost V 3 bases and J 2 bases, with 14 bases left between them.

V gene TRBV4-3 combines with J gene TRBJ2-1, with D maybe TRBD2 (6 bases). Trimming cost V 0 bases and J 9 bases, with 9 bases left between them. Germline values: CDR1 LGHNA, CDR2 YSLEER. This CDR3 comprises 13 residues. CDR3 DNA: TGCGCCAGCAGCCAAGATATGGGGGGTGAGCAGTTCTTC. Protein sequence: CASSQDMGGEQFF.

The chain employs TRBV25-1 and TRBJ1-4, with D possibly being TRBD1 (6 bases). Trimming left V 10 bases short and J 4 bases short, with 19 bases between. In germline, CDR1 is MGHDK, CDR2 SYGVNS. CDR3 length: 15 amino acids. The CDR3: CATDPGQDNNEKLFF. CDR3 coding DNA: TGTGCCACCGATCCGGGACAAGATAATAATGAAAAACTGTTTTTT.

The chain couples TRBV20-1 to TRBJ1-1; D is ambiguous. This CDR3 is 11 amino acids long. V was cut by 3 bases and J by 1 base, with 3 bases left in between. Germline lookup yields CDR1 DFQATT and CDR2 SNEGSKA (reference sequence). This CDR3 is CSASQNTEAFF. DNA of the CDR3: TGCAGTGCTAGCCAGAACACTGAAGCTTTCTTT.

The CDR3, as DNA: TGTGCCTGGAGTTTGGGGGGATCTGGAAACACCATATATTTT. This encodes CAWSLGGSGNTIYF. The rearrangement links TRBV30 to TRBJ1-3; D might be TRBD1 (5 bases). Trimming removed 2 bases at V and 1 base at J, with 9 bases between. Looked up from germline, CDR1 is GTSNPN and CDR2 is SVGIG (reference sequence). The CDR3 consists of 14 residues. Combining the CDR3 with reference TRBV30 and TRBJ1-3 gives the whole variable domain SQTIHQWPATLVQPVGSPLSLECTVEGTSNPNLYWYRQAAGRGLQLLFYSVGIGQISSEVPQNLSASRPQDRQFILSSKKLLLSDSGFYLCAWSLGGSGNTIYFGEGSWLTVV.

The J gene is TRBJ2-1, the V gene TRBV11-3; 7 nucleotides align to TRBD2. This CDR3 contains 16 residues. The V gene end was trimmed by 5 bases and the J gene end by 5 bases; junction bases not matched to a gene: 12. Germline-derived CDR1 and CDR2 are SGHNT and YENEEA. This CDR3 is CASSKRSGVRNNEQFF. The CDR3 DNA follows: TGTGCCAGCAGCAAACGGAGCGGGGTGCGGAACAATGAGCAGTTCTTC.

The chain employs TRBV6-6 and TRBJ1-6; no clear D. This CDR3 region has 13 residues. The germline gives CDR1 MNHNY, CDR2 SVGAGI (reference sequence). V was clipped by 11 bases and J by 7 bases, with 15 bases between them. CDR3 DNA sequence: TGTGCCGTCCAGGTGAACCCGAATTCACCCCTCCACTTT. This sequence encodes CAVQVNPNSPLHF.

The V and J genes are TRBV1 and TRBJ2-5; the D call of TRBD2 is as the table states it, not checked on the DNA. TRBV1 is described as a pseudogene. The CDR3 covers 17 residues. CDR3 sequence reads: CTSPPGLAGGGEETQYF. Here the CDR3 DNA reads TGCACCAGCCCTCCGGGACTAGCGGGGGGCGGGGAAGAAACCCAGTACTTC.

This rearrangement joins TRBV7-2 to TRBJ1-2, with 8 bases aligning to TRBD1. The V gene end was trimmed by 3 bases and the J gene end by 6 bases; junction bases not matched to a gene: 6. Looked up from germline, CDR1 is SGHTA and CDR2 is FQGNSA. CDR3 length equals 14 residues. CDR3 loop: CASSFRGHEDGYTF. DNA for the CDR3: TGTGCCAGCAGCTTCAGGGGGCACGAGGATGGCTACACCTTC.

The rearrangement links TRBV5-1 to TRBJ2-6; 9 bases are shared with TRBD1. The CDR3 length is 18 residues. CDR1 SGHRS and CDR2 YFSETQ come from the germline V gene. V lost 4 bases and J lost 0; bases outside the gene matches: 8. In DNA, the CDR3 is TGCGCCAGCAGCATCGGGACAGGGTTCGGCTCTGGGGCCAACGTCCTGACTTTC. Protein: CASSIGTGFGSGANVLTF.

The rearrangement joins TRBV14 to TRBJ2-1; 8 bases map to TRBD1. The CDR3 extends over 16 amino acids. In germline, CDR1 is SGHDN, CDR2 FVKESK. V lost 3 bases to trimming and J lost 4 bases; unmatched junction nucleotides: 8. The CDR3 DNA follows: TGTGCCAGCAGCCACCGACAGGGGCCACCGTACAATGAGCAGTTCTTC. It codes for CASSHRQGPPYNEQFF.

This chain joins TRBV30 and TRBJ2-3; D may be TRBD2 (5 bases). Germline assignment: CDR1 GTSNPN and CDR2 SVGIG (reference sequence). CDR3 length equals 14 residues. Trimming removed 0 bases at V and 4 bases at J, with 11 bases between. The CDR3 DNA follows: TGTGCCTGGAGTGTCCTAGCCGGAGCAGATACGCAGTATTTT. As protein: CAWSVLAGADTQYF.

The rearrangement joins TRBV7-8 to TRBJ1-4, with D possibly being TRBD1 (5 bases). This CDR3 contains 16 residues. V gave up 2 bases and J gave up 7 bases, with 17 bases separating them. Germline CDR1 reads SGHVS; CDR2 reads FQNEAQ. The CDR3 DNA follows: TGTGCCAGCAGCTTACTTAGGCCAGGGTGGGGTGAAAAACTGTTTTTT. It yields the protein CASSLLRPGWGEKLFF.

V is TRBV5-1 and J is TRBJ2-1; D might be TRBD1 (5 bases). Germline CDR1 is SGHRS and CDR2 is YFSETQ. The V end was cut by 1 base, the J end by 4 bases, with 9 bases between. The CDR3 covers 14 residues. Here the CDR3 reads CASSLRGGYNEQFF. The CDR3 DNA reads as TGCGCCAGCAGCTTGAGGGGTGGGTACAATGAGCAGTTCTTC.

The chain recombines TRBV9 with TRBJ2-5, with a tentative D call TRBD2 (5 bases). Trimming removed 4 bases from V and 9 bases from J, with 10 bases in between. The CDR3 extends over 11 amino acids. CDR1 SGDLS and CDR2 YYNGEE come from the germline V gene. The CDR3 is CASSPPGAQYF. DNA of the CDR3: TGTGCCAGCAGCCCCCCCGGGGCCCAGTACTTC.

The V and J genes are TRBV28 and TRBJ1-5, with TRBD1 matching over 8 bases. Trimming at V came to 4 bases and at J to 3 bases, leaving 2 bases not matched to a gene. CDR1 is MDHEN, CDR2 SYDVKM, per germline. This CDR3 is built from 14 residues. CDR3 region: CASSSQGDNQPQHF. CDR3 sequence (DNA): TGTGCCAGCAGTTCACAGGGGGACAATCAGCCCCAGCATTTT.

The V call is TRBV28, the J call TRBJ1-5; D is perhaps TRBD1 (6 bases). CDR3 length: 15 amino acids. Trimming removed 6 bases from V and 4 bases from J, with 16 bases in between. Looked up from germline, CDR1 is MDHEN and CDR2 is SYDVKM. The CDR3, as DNA: TGTGCCAGCAGATTTCGGGACATCTGGAATCAGCCCCAGCATTTT. This encodes CASRFRDIWNQPQHF.

The V gene is TRBV28, the J gene TRBJ1-2; TRBD1 matches 9 bases. The length of the CDR3 is 15 residues. V lost 5 bases and J lost 8; bases outside the gene matches: 12. CDR1 MDHEN and CDR2 SYDVKM come from the germline V gene. In DNA, the CDR3 is TGTGCCAGCAGTCCCACAGGGGGCGCGAGCGGGGGCTACACCTTC. Translated: CASSPTGGASGGYTF.